This T cell receptor beta chain emerged from a study of OX40 agonist ivuxolimab in advanced cancers. From germline, CDR1 is SGHRS and CDR2 YFSETQ. CDR3 length: 16 residues. Generated by immunoSEQ multiplex PCR, the TCRdb table keeps only in-frame clones and is missing some. The table has about 84,000 clones, nearly 90% seen once; the top ten hold under 0.25%. The input for sequencing was CD4+ or CD8+ T cells sorted from blood, taken in a trial of the OX40 agonist ivuxolimab. The sequence derives from an adult with an advanced solid tumor such as melanoma, head and neck, liver or kidney cancer. The chain has TRBV5-1 and TRBJ2-5; 9 bases agree with TRBD1. Near its end, the DNA agrees better with TRBJ2-7, so the J call may be wrong. CDR3 sequence (DNA): TGCGCCAGCAGCTTGGCGGAAGGGACAGGGCCCAACGAGCAGTACTTC. It is translated as CASSLAEGTGPNEQYF.